Presented here are 11 T cell receptor beta chains from one specimen sequenced in a study of CD8+ T cells in alopecia areata. cDNA reverse transcribed from extracted RNA served as the sequencing template. Produced via immunoSEQ multiplex PCR; TCRdb's table is partial and in-frame only. The data show 150,000 to 200,000 clones, more than 55% seen once. Indicated treatment: oral pan-JAK inhibitor, 5-10 mg twice daily. This sample comprised CD4+ T cells sorted from blood, obtained between weeks 49 and 50, from a patient treated with tofacitinib. These receptors all stem from a human donor with alopecia areata.

This clone has a single count. This chain uses TRBV7-9 with TRBJ1-2; D is uncertain. This CDR3 is 12 amino acids long. V lost 7 bases, J lost 5 bases, and 11 bases lay in between. The germline V gene encodes CDR1 SEHNR and CDR2 FQNEAQ (reference sequence). In nucleotides, the CDR3 is TGTGCCAGCATCCTAGAAGGGTATGGCTACACCTTC. It specifies CASILEGYGYTF. The variable domain in full, with the rest retrieved from reference TRBV7-9 and TRBJ1-2, is DTGVSQNPRHKITKRGQNVTFRCDPISEHNRLYWYRQTLGQGPEFLTYFQNEAQLEKSRLLSDRFSAERPKGSFSTLEIQRTEQGDSAMYLCASILEGYGYTFGSGTRLTVV.

This clone was observed a handful of times. The chain employs TRBV5-1 and TRBJ2-1; 9 bases are shared with TRBD2. V lost 0 bases and J lost 7; bases outside the gene matches: 14. The CDR3 runs 18 residues. Germline CDR1 and CDR2: SGHRS and YFSETQ. Here the CDR3 reads CASSLVGTSNSRSNEQFF. The CDR3 coding sequence is TGCGCCAGCAGCTTGGTGGGGACTAGCAATAGTCGGTCGAATGAGCAGTTCTTC.

At least ten counts were recorded for this clone. This chain uses TRBV19 with TRBJ2-1; 9 bases line up with TRBD1. Germline V CDR1 and CDR2: LNHDA, SQIVND (reference sequence). Trimming removed 5 bases from V and 6 bases from J; junction bases left unmatched: 14. This CDR3 is 17 amino acids long. CDR3 sequence (DNA): TGTGCCAGTAGTCCCCTCGGAAGGACAGGGGATTTCAATGAGCAGTTCTTC. The encoded protein is CASSPLGRTGDFNEQFF.

This chain uses TRBV2 with TRBJ2-7; D is unresolved. Germline V gene lookup returns CDR1 SNHLY and CDR2 FYNNEI. V shed 3 bases and J shed 1 base, with 13 bases lying between them. This CDR3 has 15 amino acids. CDR3 in DNA: TGTGCCAGCAGTGAGACCCAGGTGGGTTCCTACGAGCAGTACTTC. Residues: CASSETQVGSYEQYF. Full variable domain (rest looked up from reference TRBV2 and TRBJ2-7): EPEVTQTPSHQVTQMGQEVILRCVPISNHLYFYWYRQILGQKVEFLVSFYNNEISEKSEIFDDQFSVERPDGSNFTLKIRSTKLEDSAMYFCASSETQVGSYEQYFGPGTRLTVT.

The J gene is TRBJ1-2, the V gene TRBV30; no clear D gene. The V end was cut by 4 bases, the J end by 0 bases, with 9 bases between. CDR3 size: 13 residues. The germline CDR1 and CDR2 sequences are GTSNPN and SVGIG (reference sequence). The CDR3 sequence is CAWMDVTNYGYTF. The CDR3 DNA reads TGTGCCTGGATGGACGTTACTAACTATGGCTACACCTTC.

V gene TRBV2 combines with J gene TRBJ1-5, with 7 bases fitting TRBD1. Germline V gene lookup returns CDR1 SNHLY and CDR2 FYNNEI. The CDR3 loop spans 13 amino acids. V dropped 6 bases and J dropped 6; count of bases not matched to a gene: 5. CDR3 in DNA: TGTGCCAGCAGCCGACAGGGAGGTCAGCCCCAGCATTTT. Its translation: CASSRQGGQPQHF.

This chain uses TRBV5-1 with TRBJ2-2; unclear D gene. The CDR3 is 12 amino acids. V was pared by 1 base and J by 3 bases, with 1 base between. Germline V gene lookup returns CDR1 SGHRS and CDR2 YFSETQ. In DNA, the CDR3 is TGCGCCAGCAGCTTGTACACCGGGGAGCTGTTTTTT. Protein product: CASSLYTGELFF.

The chain employs TRBV29-1 and TRBJ2-1, with D possibly TRBD2 on 7 matching bases. CDR1 is SQVTM and CDR2 is ANQGSEA in the germline V gene. The CDR3 is made up of 16 amino acids. The V end lost 2 bases, the J end lost 2 bases, and 16 bases lay between the germline ends. CDR3 nucleotide sequence: TGCAGCGTTGAACGCATGCGGGGGCCCCCCTACAATGAGCAGTTCTTC. This codes for CSVERMRGPPYNEQFF.

This clone was seen only a few times. This rearrangement joins TRBV29-1 to TRBJ1-1, with no clear D. CDR1 SQVTM and CDR2 ANQGSEA come from the germline V gene. The CDR3 spans 11 residues. Between the trimmed V and J ends, which lost 6 bases and 5 bases, there was a span of 10 bases. The CDR3 sequence is CSVGSGTEAFF. In DNA form, the CDR3 reads TGCAGCGTCGGGTCGGGAACTGAAGCTTTCTTT.

The V gene is TRBV30, the J gene TRBJ1-5; TRBD1 might be the D (6 bases). V shed 2 bases and J shed 3 bases, with 14 bases lying between them. The germline V gene encodes CDR1 GTSNPN and CDR2 SVGIG (reference sequence). The CDR3 contains 15 residues. The CDR3: CAWSPGQGLNQPQHF. DNA for the CDR3: TGTGCCTGGAGTCCGGGACAAGGGCTCAATCAGCCCCAGCATTTT.

The chain joins TRBV27 to TRBJ2-7; D perhaps matches TRBD1 (5 bases). The germline V gene encodes CDR1 MNHEY and CDR2 SMNVEV (reference sequence). This CDR3 has 17 residues. Trimming stripped 4 bases from V and 4 bases from J, with 23 bases between. The CDR3 spells CASSSKGRGHLQYEQYF. The CDR3 DNA follows: TGTGCCAGCAGTTCAAAGGGAAGGGGCCACCTTCAATACGAGCAGTACTTC.